The T cell receptor beta chain under discussion was sequenced for a study of T cell repertoires in aging, cancer and after chemotherapy. Rearranged V-D-J TRB sequences were amplified with a mixed TRB-A/B primer pool. TCRdb independently ran MiXCR on the multiplex PCR reads; one entry per CDR3 protein. This table holds around 3,000 distinct CDR3 sequences, roughly 23% found once. Overall study findings and caveats: Untreated cancer patients had significantly lower blood TCR diversity than age-matched healthy donors. The repertoire data cannot show anything about immunological memory following chemotherapy. Rebound thymic output was suggested by rising median generation probability during chemotherapy in each cancer cohort.

This clonotype is labeled as large. Its specificity is not known. Peripheral blood genomic DNA, not sorted cells or RNA, was the template. This CDR3 contains 14 residues. V gave up 4 bases and J gave up 2 bases; unmatched junction bases: 4. The germline CDR1 and CDR2 sequences are SQVTM and ANQGSEA. This TCR came from a human donor with a solid tumor. The chain employs TRBV29-1 and TRBJ2-3, with 9 bases identical to TRBD1. The specimen was blood. The chain's CDR3 is CSVVWTGATDTQYF. CDR3 nucleotide sequence: TGCAGCGTTGTATGGACAGGGGCCACAGATACGCAGTATTTT.